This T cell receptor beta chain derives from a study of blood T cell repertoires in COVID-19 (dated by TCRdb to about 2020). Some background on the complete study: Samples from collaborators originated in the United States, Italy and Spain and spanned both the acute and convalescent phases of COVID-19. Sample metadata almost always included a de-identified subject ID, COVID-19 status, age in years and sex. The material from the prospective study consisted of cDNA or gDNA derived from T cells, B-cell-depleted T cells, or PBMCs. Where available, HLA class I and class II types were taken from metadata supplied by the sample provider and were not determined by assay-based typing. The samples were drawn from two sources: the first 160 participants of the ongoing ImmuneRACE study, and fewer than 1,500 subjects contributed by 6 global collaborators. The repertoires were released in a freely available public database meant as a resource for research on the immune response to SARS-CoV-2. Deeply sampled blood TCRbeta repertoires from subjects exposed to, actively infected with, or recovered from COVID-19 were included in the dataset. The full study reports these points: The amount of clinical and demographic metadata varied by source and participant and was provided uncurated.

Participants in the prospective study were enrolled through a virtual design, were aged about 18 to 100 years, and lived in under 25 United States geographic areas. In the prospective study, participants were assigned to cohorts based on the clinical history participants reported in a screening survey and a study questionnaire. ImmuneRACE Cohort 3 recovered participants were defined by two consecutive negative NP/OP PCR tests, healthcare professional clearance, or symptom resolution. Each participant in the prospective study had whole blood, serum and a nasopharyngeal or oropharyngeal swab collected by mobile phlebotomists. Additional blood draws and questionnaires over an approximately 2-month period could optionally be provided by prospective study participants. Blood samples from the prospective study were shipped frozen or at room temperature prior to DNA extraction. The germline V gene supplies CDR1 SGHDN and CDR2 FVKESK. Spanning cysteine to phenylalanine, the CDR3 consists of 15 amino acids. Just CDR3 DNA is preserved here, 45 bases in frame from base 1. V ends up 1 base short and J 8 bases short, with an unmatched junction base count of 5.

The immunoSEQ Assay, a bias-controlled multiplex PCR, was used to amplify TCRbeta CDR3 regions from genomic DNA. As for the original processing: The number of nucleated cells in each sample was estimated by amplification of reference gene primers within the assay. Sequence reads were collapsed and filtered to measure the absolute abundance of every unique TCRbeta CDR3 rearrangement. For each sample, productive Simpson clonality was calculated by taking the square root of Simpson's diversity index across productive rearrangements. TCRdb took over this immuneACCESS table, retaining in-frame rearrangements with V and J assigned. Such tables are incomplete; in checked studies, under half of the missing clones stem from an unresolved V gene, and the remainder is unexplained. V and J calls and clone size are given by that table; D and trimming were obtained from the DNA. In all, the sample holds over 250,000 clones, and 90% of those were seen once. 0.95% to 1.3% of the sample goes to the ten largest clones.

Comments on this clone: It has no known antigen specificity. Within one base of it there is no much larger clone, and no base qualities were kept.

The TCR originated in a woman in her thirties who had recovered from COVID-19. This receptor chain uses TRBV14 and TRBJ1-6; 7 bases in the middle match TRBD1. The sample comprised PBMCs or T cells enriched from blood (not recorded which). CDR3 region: CASSQAQGRYSPLHF. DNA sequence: TGTGCCAGCAGCCAAGCACAGGGGAGGTATTCACCCCTCCACTTT.